Listed below are T cell receptor beta chains from one sample, sequenced in a study of CD8 T cells in Susac syndrome. Each CDR3 protein gets one entry after TCRdb re-called the immunoSEQ multiplex PCR reads with MiXCR. This sample has 69,000 or so distinct CDR3 sequences, with about 94% found just once. Sequenced input: CD8+ T cells from PBMCs. Every receptor here comes from a human donor with multiple sclerosis. CDR3s include the opening cysteine and the closing phenylalanine or tryptophan. Fields, in order: D gene, V gene, J gene, clone size, CDR3 DNA, CDR3 protein. A D gene is named only where the DNA matches it firmly. The listing skips clone size in some rows; elsewhere it reads once, few, many or a size class.

D: NA; V: TRBV20-1; J: TRBJ1-1; size: NA; DNA: TGCAGTGCTAGAATAACGACTGAAGCTTTCTTT; CDR3: CSARITTEAFF
D: NA; V: TRBV11-1; J: TRBJ2-5; size: once; DNA: TGTGCCAGCAGCTTAGGAATAAGTAGGGGGAACCAAGAGACCCAGTACTTC; CDR3: CASSLGISRGNQETQYF
D: TRBD1; V: TRBV6-5; J: TRBJ2-1; size: NA; DNA: TGTGCCAGCAGTTCCTCGACAGGGGGCAATGAGCAGTTCTTC; CDR3: CASSSSTGGNEQFF
D: TRBD2; V: TRBV2; J: TRBJ2-7; size: NA; DNA: TGTGCCAGCATCGAGGGGCTAGCGGGAGAATCCTCGTACGAGCAGTACTTC; CDR3: CASIEGLAGESSYEQYF
D: NA; V: TRBV12-5; J: TRBJ2-1; size: NA; DNA: TGTGCTAGTGGTTTGGGAAATGAGCAGTTCTTC; CDR3: CASGLGNEQFF
D: NA; V: TRBV18; J: TRBJ1-2; size: NA; DNA: TGTGCCAGCTCACCACCTCTAGACGATGGCTACACCTTC; CDR3: CASSPPLDDGYTF
D: NA; V: TRBV29-1; J: TRBJ2-3; size: NA; DNA: TGCAGCGCCGAATCAGATACGCAGTATTTT; CDR3: CSAESDTQYF
D: TRBD2; V: TRBV5-1; J: TRBJ2-3; size: NA; DNA: TGCGCCAGCATCAGCGGGGACGGCTCAGTGGATACGCAGTATTTT; CDR3: CASISGDGSVDTQYF
D: TRBD1; V: TRBV28; J: TRBJ1-4; size: NA; DNA: TGTGCCAGCAGCCAGGGACAGTTTGAAAAACTGTTTTTT; CDR3: CASSQGQFEKLFF
D: TRBD1; V: TRBV29-1; J: TRBJ2-2; size: NA; DNA: TGCAGCGTCGAAGGACAGGGCGCGGCCGGGGAGCTGTTTTTT; CDR3: CSVEGQGAAGELFF
D: NA; V: TRBV20-1; J: TRBJ2-5; size: NA; DNA: TGCAGTGCTGAACCCCTCTTTATTCAAGAGACCCAGTACTTC; CDR3: CSAEPLFIQETQYF
D: TRBD1; V: TRBV14; J: TRBJ1-2; size: NA; DNA: TGTGCCAGCAGCCCCTCCGGACAGGGTCAGGGTGGCTACACCTTC; CDR3: CASSPSGQGQGGYTF
D: TRBD2; V: TRBV7-8; J: TRBJ2-5; size: NA; DNA: TGTGCCAGCAGCACGGGACTAGGAGGAGAGACCCAGTACTTC; CDR3: CASSTGLGGETQYF
D: NA; V: TRBV2; J: TRBJ2-7; size: NA; DNA: TGTGCCAGCAGTGACAGTATGCTTCGGTACGAGCAGTACTTC; CDR3: CASSDSMLRYEQYF
D: NA; V: TRBV5-4; J: TRBJ1-1; size: NA; DNA: TGTGCCAGCAACCTCTTTGGGAACACTGAAGCTTTCTTT; CDR3: CASNLFGNTEAFF
D: NA; V: TRBV27; J: TRBJ2-1; size: NA; DNA: TGTGCCAGCAGTCAACGAGATCCTCCGCTCCACAATGAGCAGTTCTTC; CDR3: CASSQRDPPLHNEQFF
D: NA; V: TRBV11-2; J: TRBJ2-3; size: NA; DNA: TGTGCCAGCAGCTTAGGGGATCTCCCTGCACCCGATACGCAGTATTTT; CDR3: CASSLGDLPAPDTQYF
D: TRBD1; V: TRBV7-3; J: TRBJ1-6; size: NA; DNA: TGTGCCAGCAGCTTGATGCCGGGACAGTTCAATTCACCCCTCCACTTT; CDR3: CASSLMPGQFNSPLHF
D: NA; V: TRBV30; J: TRBJ1-2; size: NA; DNA: TGTGCCTGGGCCGAAGAAAACTATGGCTACACCTTC; CDR3: CAWAEENYGYTF
D: TRBD1; V: TRBV5-6; J: TRBJ2-1; size: NA; DNA: TGTGCCAGCAGCTCGACAGGGTCCTCTCCTAATGAGCAGTTCTTC; CDR3: CASSSTGSSPNEQFF
D: TRBD2; V: TRBV7-9; J: TRBJ2-7; size: NA; DNA: TGTGCCAGCTGTGACAGCGGGAGGCCCGAGCAGTACTTC; CDR3: CASCDSGRPEQYF
D: NA; V: TRBV29-1; J: TRBJ2-2; size: NA; DNA: TGCAGCGTTGAAGGAAACACCGGGGAGCTGTTTTTT; CDR3: CSVEGNTGELFF
D: TRBD2; V: TRBV28; J: TRBJ2-7; size: once; DNA: TGTGCCAGCAGTCCCCGGACTAGCGGCTCCTACGAGCAGTACTTC; CDR3: CASSPRTSGSYEQYF
D: NA; V: TRBV20-1; J: TRBJ2-3; size: NA; DNA: TGCAGTGCTAGGTCGTACCGGGAGCCTACTTTCACAGATACGCAGTATTTT; CDR3: CSARSYREPTFTDTQYF
D: NA; V: TRBV29-1; J: TRBJ2-1; size: NA; DNA: TGCAGCGTCGACGGTTTTGAGCGGGCCCCATCCTACAATGAGCAGTTCTTC; CDR3: CSVDGFERAPSYNEQFF
D: NA; V: TRBV30; J: TRBJ1-1; size: NA; DNA: TGTGCCTGGAGTCTTGAAGGGGGGAGAGGACCTAAAGCTTTCTTT; CDR3: CAWSLEGGRGPKAFF
D: TRBD2; V: TRBV11-2; J: TRBJ2-3; size: once; DNA: TGTGCCAGCAGCCCCATGGCGGGGGACGCAGATACGCAGTATTTT; CDR3: CASSPMAGDADTQYF
D: NA; V: TRBV27; J: TRBJ2-2; size: once; DNA: TGTGCCAGCAGTTTTAGCGGACCCACCGGGGAGCTGTTTTTT; CDR3: CASSFSGPTGELFF
D: NA; V: TRBV29-1; J: TRBJ2-1; size: NA; DNA: TGCAGCGTTGAAGGGAAGGGGGACGGTGGCTCCTACAATGAGCAGTTCTTC; CDR3: CSVEGKGDGGSYNEQFF
D: NA; V: TRBV7-2; J: TRBJ2-3; size: NA; DNA: TGTGCCAGCAGCATCCGGGGGCCTGGGGGTACAGATACGCAGTATTTT; CDR3: CASSIRGPGGTDTQYF
D: TRBD1; V: TRBV29-1; J: TRBJ1-1; size: NA; DNA: TGCAGCGTTGGACAGGGGGGAGGCACTGAAGCTTTCTTT; CDR3: CSVGQGGGTEAFF